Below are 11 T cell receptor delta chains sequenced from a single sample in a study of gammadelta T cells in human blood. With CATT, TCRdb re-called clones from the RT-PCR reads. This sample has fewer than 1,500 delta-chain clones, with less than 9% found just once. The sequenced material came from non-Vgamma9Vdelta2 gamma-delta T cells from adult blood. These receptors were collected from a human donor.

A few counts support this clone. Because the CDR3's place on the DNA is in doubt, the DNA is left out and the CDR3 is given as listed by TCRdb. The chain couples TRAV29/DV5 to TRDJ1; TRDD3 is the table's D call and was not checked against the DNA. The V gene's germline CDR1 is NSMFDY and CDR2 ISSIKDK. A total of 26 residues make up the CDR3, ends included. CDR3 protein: CSVLLCSRTCLPTGRVLGGYTDKLIF.

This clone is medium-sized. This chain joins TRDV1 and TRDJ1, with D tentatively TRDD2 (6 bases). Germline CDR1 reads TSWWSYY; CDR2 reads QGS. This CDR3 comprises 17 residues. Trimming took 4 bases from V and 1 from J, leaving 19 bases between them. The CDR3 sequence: CALGAPFRDTGTDKLIF. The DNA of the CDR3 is TGTGCTCTTGGGGCCCCCTTCCGCGATACTGGCACCGATAAACTCATCTTT.

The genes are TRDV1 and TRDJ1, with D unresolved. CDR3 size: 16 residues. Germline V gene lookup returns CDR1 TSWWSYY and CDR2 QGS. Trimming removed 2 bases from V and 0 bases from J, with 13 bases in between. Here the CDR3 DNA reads TGTGCTCTTGGGGAAGTGGTCCTCCCTCACACCGATAAACTCATCTTT. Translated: CALGEVVLPHTDKLIF.

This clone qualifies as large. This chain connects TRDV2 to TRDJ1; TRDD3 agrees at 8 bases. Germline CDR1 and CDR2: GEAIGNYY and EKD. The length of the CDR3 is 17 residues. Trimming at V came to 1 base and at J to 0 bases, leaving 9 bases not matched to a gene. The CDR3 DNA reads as TGTGCCTGTGACACACACGTGGGGGATTTGTACACCGATAAACTCATCTTT. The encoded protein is CACDTHVGDLYTDKLIF.

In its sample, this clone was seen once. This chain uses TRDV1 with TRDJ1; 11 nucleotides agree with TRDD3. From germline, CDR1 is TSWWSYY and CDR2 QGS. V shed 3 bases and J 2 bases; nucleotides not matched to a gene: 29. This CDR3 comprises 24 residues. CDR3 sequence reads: CALGEGPSYPLLGDRGTGTDKLIF. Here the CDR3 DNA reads TGTGCTCTTGGGGAGGGGCCTTCCTACCCGCTACTGGGGGATAGAGGGACAGGGACCGATAAACTCATCTTT.

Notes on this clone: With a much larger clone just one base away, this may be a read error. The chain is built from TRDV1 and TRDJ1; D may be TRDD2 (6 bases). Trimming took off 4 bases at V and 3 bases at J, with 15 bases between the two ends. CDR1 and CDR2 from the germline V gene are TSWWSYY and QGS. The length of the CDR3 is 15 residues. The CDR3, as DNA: TGTGCTCTTGGGGGCTATCCTCCTACGTCCGATAAACTCATCTTT. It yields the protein CALGGYPPTSDKLIF.

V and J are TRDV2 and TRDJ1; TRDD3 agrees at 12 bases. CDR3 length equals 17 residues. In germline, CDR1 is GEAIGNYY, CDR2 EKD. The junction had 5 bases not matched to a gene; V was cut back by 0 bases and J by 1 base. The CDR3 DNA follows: TGTGCCTGTGACACCCGCTGGGGGATACGAATCACCGATAAACTCATCTTT. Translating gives CACDTRWGIRITDKLIF.

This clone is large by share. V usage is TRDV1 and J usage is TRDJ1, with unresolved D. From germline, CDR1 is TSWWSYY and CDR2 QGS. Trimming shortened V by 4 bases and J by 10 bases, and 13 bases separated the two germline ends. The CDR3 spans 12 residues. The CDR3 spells CALGGPGQGLIF. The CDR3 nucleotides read TGTGCTCTTGGGGGCCCGGGGCAGGGACTCATCTTT.

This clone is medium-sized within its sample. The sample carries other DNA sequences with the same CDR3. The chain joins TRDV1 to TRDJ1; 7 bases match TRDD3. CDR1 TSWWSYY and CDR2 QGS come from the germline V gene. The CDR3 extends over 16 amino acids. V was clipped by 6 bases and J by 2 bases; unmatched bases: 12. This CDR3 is CALGAHPGGPTDKLIF. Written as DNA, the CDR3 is TGTGCTCTTGGCGCCCACCCTGGGGGCCCGACCGATAAACTCATCTTT.

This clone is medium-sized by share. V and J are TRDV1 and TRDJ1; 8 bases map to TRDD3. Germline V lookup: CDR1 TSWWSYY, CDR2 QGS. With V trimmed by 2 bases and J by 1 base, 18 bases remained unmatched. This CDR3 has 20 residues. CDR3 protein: CALGEISSPYWGLLTDKLIF. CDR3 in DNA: TGTGCTCTTGGGGAAATATCGTCCCCGTACTGGGGGTTGCTCACCGATAAACTCATCTTT.

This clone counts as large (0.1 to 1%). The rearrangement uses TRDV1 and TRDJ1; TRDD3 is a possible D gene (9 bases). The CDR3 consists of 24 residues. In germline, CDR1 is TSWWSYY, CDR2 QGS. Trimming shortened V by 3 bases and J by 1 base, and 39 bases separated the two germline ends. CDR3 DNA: TGTGCTCTTGGGGACGTACTTCCTACCTCGGGGTACTGGGGATACGGAGTAGGCACCGATAAACTCATCTTT. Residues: CALGDVLPTSGYWGYGVGTDKLIF.